This paragraph reports one TCR beta chain. No antigen is known for it. Base qualities are not at hand, and no much larger clone is one base apart. This sample was included in a study of blood T cell repertoires in COVID-19 (dated by TCRdb to the early 2020s). The study in broad terms: Collaborator samples came from the United States, Italy and Spain and covered acute and convalescent phases of COVID-19. The prospective study material was composed of cDNA or gDNA derived from T cells, B-cell-depleted T cells, or PBMCs. The dataset comprised deeply sampled blood TCRbeta repertoires from subjects exposed to, actively infected with, or recovered from COVID-19. The repertoires were released in a freely available public database intended as a resource for research on the immune response to SARS-CoV-2. The samples were drawn from two sources: the first 160 participants of the ongoing ImmuneRACE study, and some 1,300 subjects contributed by 6 global collaborators. Sample metadata almost always included a de-identified subject ID, COVID-19 status, age in years and sex. Where available, HLA class I and class II types were taken from metadata supplied by the sample provider and were not determined by assay-based typing.

The CDR3, from cysteine to phenylalanine, totals 18 residues. The kept DNA is CDR3 alone, 54 bases in frame from the first base. V and J are trimmed by 4 bases and 0 bases, and the gene matches miss 10 bases of the junction. The germline V gene gives CDR1 as LGHNA and CDR2 as YNFKEQ. The immunoSEQ Assay, a bias-controlled multiplex PCR, was used to amplify TCRbeta CDR3 regions from genomic DNA. Per the source publication's procedure: Within the assay, amplification of reference gene primers was used to estimate how many nucleated cells each sample contained. To quantify the absolute abundance of each unique TCRbeta CDR3 rearrangement, sequence reads were collapsed and filtered. For each sample, productive Simpson clonality was calculated as the square root of Simpson's diversity index over productive rearrangements. TCRdb mirrors the immuneACCESS table, restricted to in-frame sequences. Some clones are absent from its copies; in checked studies, under half trace to an unresolved V gene, and the reason for the others is unknown. D and trimming come from the DNA, and the V and J calls and clone size come from that table. The sample includes 45,000 to 70,000 clones, with around four fifths observed a single time. 10% to 15% of the sample goes to the ten largest clones.

Each collaborating institution followed its own protocols to collect whole blood in K2EDTA tubes. For TCRbeta analysis, collaborators shipped samples in one of three forms: frozen whole blood, isolated PBMCs, or DNA extracted from either of those sample types. Summary of the overall study and its limitations: The quantity of clinical and demographic metadata differed by source and by participant and was supplied without curation.

The chain joins TRBV4-2 to TRBJ2-5; 11 central bases correspond to TRBD1. This TCR came from a woman aged 80 or older with acute or convalescent COVID-19. The specimen was peripheral blood. The nucleotide sequence reads as follows: TGTGCCAGCAGCCTGAAGGGGGGACAGGGGGTCTACCAAGAGACCCAGTACTTC. Translated, this is CASSLKGGQGVYQETQYF.